This T cell receptor beta chain emerged from a study of cytomegalovirus exposure and HLA in healthy donors. This CDR3 region has 15 residues. J gave up 9 bases and V 5 bases, and 11 bases lay outside the gene matches. Per the germline V gene, CDR1 is SGHAT and CDR2 is FQNNGV. Use of 60 Vbeta and 13 Jbeta primers characterized the PCR. The table came from immunoSEQ multiplex PCR; TCRdb's copy has only in-frame clones and leaves some out. The sample lists some 140,000 clones; roughly 80% were seen once. V and J are TRBV11-2 and TRBJ2-1, with 9 nucleotides matching TRBD2. Sequencing was performed on PBMCs. The receptor was derived from a man aged 25 to 45 in good health and CMV-seronegative. CDR3 sequence (DNA): TGTGCCAGCAGCGTAACTAGCGGGCAATCGGGTGAGCAGTTCTTC. This sequence encodes CASSVTSGQSGEQFF. The whole variable domain, filled in from reference TRBV11-2 and TRBJ2-1, reads EAGVAQSPRYKIIEKRQSVAFWCNPISGHATLYWYQQILGQGPKLLIQFQNNGVVDDSQLPKDRFSAERLKGVDSTLKIQPAKLEDSAVYLCASSVTSGQSGEQFFGPGTRLTVL.